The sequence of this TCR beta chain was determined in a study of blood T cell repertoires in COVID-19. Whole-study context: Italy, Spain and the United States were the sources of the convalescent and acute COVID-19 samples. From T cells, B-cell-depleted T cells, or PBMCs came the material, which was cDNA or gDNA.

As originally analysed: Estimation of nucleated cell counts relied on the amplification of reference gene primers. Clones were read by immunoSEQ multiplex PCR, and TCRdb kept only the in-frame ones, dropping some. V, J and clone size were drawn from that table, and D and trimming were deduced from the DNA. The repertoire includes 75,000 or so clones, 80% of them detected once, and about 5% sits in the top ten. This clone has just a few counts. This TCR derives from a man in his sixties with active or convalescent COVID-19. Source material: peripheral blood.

CDR3 sequence: CASSLETGVLNTEAFF. CDR3 bases: TGTGCCAGCAGCTTGGAGACAGGGGTTTTGAACACTGAAGCTTTCTTT. The chain uses TRBV5-6 and TRBJ1-1; the match to TRBD1 covers 8 bases. From germline, CDR1 is SGHDT and CDR2 YYEEEE. The trim removed 0 bases at V and 0 bases at J, leaving 4 bases unmatched. The CDR3 consists of 16 residues.